These 30 T cell receptor beta chains came from one sample sequenced in a study of monozygotic twins with inflammatory bowel disease. TCRdb reanalyzed the 5' RACE reads, giving one entry per CDR3 protein sequence and no DNA. In all, the sample yields some 330,000 distinct CDR3 sequences. Material for sequencing was blood. The source is a human donor with ulcerative colitis or Crohn's disease, or a healthy co-twin of an affected twin (not recorded which).

The chain carries TRBV27 and TRBJ2-2; the TCRdb D gene call, TRBD1, has no DNA to confirm it. The CDR3 runs to 16 residues. Germline CDR1 is MNHEY and CDR2 is SMNVEV (reference sequence). CDR3 residues: CASRSTGTGNTGELFF.

V gene TRBV4-3 combines with J gene TRBJ1-5. Germline loops: CDR1 LGHNA, CDR2 YSLEER. The CDR3 length is 18 residues. CDR3 region: CASSQERVRETSSPPQHF.

The chain is built from TRBV6-1 and TRBJ2-7; the TCRdb D gene call, TRBD1, has no DNA to confirm it. The CDR3 has 14 amino acids. Germline V lookup: CDR1 MNHNS, CDR2 SASEGT. The CDR3 spells CASSADRSSYEQYF.

This chain links TRBV7-2 with TRBJ2-3; TCRdb reports TRBD1, a call that lacks DNA to check it against. Germline V gene lookup returns CDR1 SGHTA and CDR2 FQGNSA. The CDR3 has 15 amino acids. The CDR3 region is CASSFDRGVTDTQYF.

The J gene is TRBJ2-3, the V gene TRBV7-2; TCRdb names TRBD1, which stays unverified in the absence of DNA. CDR1 is SGHTA, CDR2 FQGNSA, per germline. CDR3 length equals 15 residues. The CDR3 loop reads CASTLGTASTDTQYF.

This chain uses TRBV28 with TRBJ2-7. Germline V gene lookup returns CDR1 MDHEN and CDR2 SYDVKM. The CDR3 extends over 12 amino acids. This CDR3 is CASSPTPYEQYF.

The rearrangement links TRBV18 to TRBJ2-7; the TCRdb D gene call, TRBD1, has no DNA to confirm it. The CDR3 contains 14 residues. Per germline, CDR1 KGHSH and CDR2 LQKENI. CDR3: CASSPLPGIYEQYF.

The chain joins TRBV6-2 or TRBV6-3 to TRBJ2-3; the D gene TCRdb calls, TRBD1, cannot be checked with no DNA. The CDR3 totals 17 residues. CDR1 is MNHEY and CDR2 is SVGEGT in the germline V gene. CDR3 amino acids: CASSYGSPGTGGNTQYF.

The chain links TRBV15 to TRBJ2-3; the D call from TCRdb, TRBD1, cannot be confirmed without DNA. The CDR3 has 16 amino acids. Germline CDR1 is LNHNV and CDR2 is YYDKDF (reference sequence). CDR3 sequence reads: CATSPRGGTQADTQYF.

V gene TRBV7-6 combines with J gene TRBJ2-1. In germline, CDR1 is SGHVS, CDR2 FNYEAQ. This CDR3 is 12 amino acids long. CDR3: CASSLKGNEQFF.

CDR3 loop: CSARDQRLQDTQYF. V usage is TRBV20-1 and J usage is TRBJ2-3; TCRdb gives TRBD2 as the D gene, but with no DNA this cannot be confirmed. CDR3 length: 14 residues. From germline, CDR1 is DFQATT and CDR2 SNEGSKA (reference sequence).

The CDR3 reads CASSLVGPRGLFF. The V call is TRBV7-2, the J call TRBJ2-2. This CDR3 spans 13 amino acids. Germline CDR1 SGHTA, CDR2 FQGNSA.

This chain uses TRBV12-3 or TRBV12-4 with TRBJ2-5; the TRBD1 assignment by TCRdb is unverifiable without DNA. This CDR3 comprises 13 residues. This CDR3 reads CASSGGFGGTQYF.

The chain couples TRBV7-2 to TRBJ2-1. This CDR3 comprises 13 residues. Germline V gene sequence: CDR1 SGHTA, CDR2 FQGNSA. CDR3 in amino acids: CASSLIQMSEQFF.

The V gene is TRBV25-1, the J gene TRBJ2-4; TCRdb returns TRBD1, unconfirmable since there is no DNA. CDR1 and CDR2 (germline): MGHDK, SYGVNS. This CDR3 is built from 18 residues. CDR3: CASSASLTGDFAKNIQYF.

The CDR3 here is CASSLVTGGFGELFF. This rearrangement joins TRBV7-2 to TRBJ2-2; TCRdb names TRBD1, which stays unverified in the absence of DNA. Germline CDR1 reads SGHTA; CDR2 reads FQGNSA. This CDR3 has 15 amino acids.

The J gene is TRBJ2-7, the V gene TRBV5-1; no DNA is available, so the TRBD1 call from TCRdb remains unchecked. Germline CDR1 reads SGHRS; CDR2 reads YFSETQ. The CDR3 contains 13 residues. The chain's CDR3 is CASSPGTLNEQYF.

V usage is TRBV27 and J usage is TRBJ2-7; the D gene TCRdb calls, TRBD1, cannot be checked with no DNA. The CDR3 contains 14 residues. The germline V gene has CDR1 MNHEY and CDR2 SMNVEV (reference sequence). CDR3: CASAPGTSSYEQYF.

CDR3 residues: CASSIGDSSYNEQFF. The V call is TRBV19, the J call TRBJ2-1. Looked up from germline, CDR1 is LNHDA and CDR2 is SQIVND (reference sequence). The CDR3 is 15 amino acids.

The chain couples TRBV4-3 to TRBJ2-3; the D call of TRBD1 rests on TCRdb alone, since no DNA is present to check it. CDR1 LGHNA and CDR2 YSLEER come from the germline V gene. The CDR3 length is 17 residues. This CDR3 is CASSQDRDRGLTDTQYF.

The gene calls are TRBV7-9 and TRBJ2-5; TCRdb's D call, TRBD1, is unchecked because there is no DNA. Germline-derived CDR1 and CDR2 are SEHNR and FQNEAQ (reference sequence). This CDR3 contains 15 residues. The CDR3: CASSFRTGGRETQYF.

This sequence joins TRBV18 and TRBJ1-5; the TCRdb call, TRBD1, lacks DNA for checking. This CDR3 is 17 amino acids long. CDR1 is KGHSH, CDR2 LQKENI, per germline. CDR3 residues: CASSPTGQGKGDQPQHF.

The rearrangement links TRBV28 to TRBJ1-5; TCRdb picks TRBD1, but there is no DNA to check that call. The CDR3 has 15 amino acids. Looked up from germline, CDR1 is MDHEN and CDR2 is SYDVKM. The CDR3 region is CASSLPLGGNQPQHF.

The chain links TRBV7-2 to TRBJ2-3. Germline CDR1 and CDR2: SGHTA and FQGNSA. This CDR3 is 15 amino acids long. The CDR3 region is CASSVPVTFSDTQYF.

V is TRBV7-9 and J is TRBJ2-7; the TCRdb D gene call, TRBD1, has no DNA to confirm it. The germline V gene encodes CDR1 SEHNR and CDR2 FQNEAQ (reference sequence). The CDR3 has 15 residues. CDR3 residues: CASSYRDSLTYEQYF.

V is TRBV10-3 and J is TRBJ2-5. CDR1 and CDR2 from the germline V gene are ENHRY and SYGVKD. The CDR3 length is 14 residues. The CDR3 here is CAIQPRLMQETQYF.

The V call is TRBV6-2 or TRBV6-3, the J call TRBJ2-7. Germline V CDR1 and CDR2: MNHEY, SVGEGT. CDR3 length: 12 residues. The chain's CDR3 is CASNRGPYEQYF.

The V gene is TRBV6-5, the J gene TRBJ2-1; there is no DNA to check the TCRdb D call of TRBD1. This CDR3 contains 18 residues. Germline V gives CDR1 MNHEY, CDR2 SVGAGI. This CDR3 is CASSPGTGGFRGYNEQFF.

The CDR3 loop reads CSAPDRIKNIQYF. The chain has TRBV20-1 and TRBJ2-4; with no DNA, the TCRdb D assignment of TRBD1 cannot be verified. There are 13 residues in the CDR3. Germline CDR1 is DFQATT and CDR2 is SNEGSKA (reference sequence).

The gene calls are TRBV28 and TRBJ2-7; lacking DNA, the TRBD2 call made by TCRdb goes unchecked. Looked up from germline, CDR1 is MDHEN and CDR2 is SYDVKM. This CDR3 contains 15 residues. CDR3 loop: CASSLPRTRPYEQYF.